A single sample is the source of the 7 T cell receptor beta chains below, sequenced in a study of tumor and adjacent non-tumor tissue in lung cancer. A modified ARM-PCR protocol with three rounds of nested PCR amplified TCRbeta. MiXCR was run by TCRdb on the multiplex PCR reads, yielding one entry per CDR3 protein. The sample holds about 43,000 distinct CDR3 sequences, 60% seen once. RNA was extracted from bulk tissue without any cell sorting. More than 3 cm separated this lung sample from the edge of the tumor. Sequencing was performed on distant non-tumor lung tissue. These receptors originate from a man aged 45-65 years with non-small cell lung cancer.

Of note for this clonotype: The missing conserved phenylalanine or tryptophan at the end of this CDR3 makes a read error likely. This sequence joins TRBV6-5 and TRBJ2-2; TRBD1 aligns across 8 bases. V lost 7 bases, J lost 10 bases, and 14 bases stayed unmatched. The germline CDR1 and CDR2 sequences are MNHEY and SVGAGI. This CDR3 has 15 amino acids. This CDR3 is CASTKVRGQAEELFV. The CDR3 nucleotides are TGTGCCAGCACCAAAGTCAGGGGGCAGGCCGAGGAGCTGTTTGTT.

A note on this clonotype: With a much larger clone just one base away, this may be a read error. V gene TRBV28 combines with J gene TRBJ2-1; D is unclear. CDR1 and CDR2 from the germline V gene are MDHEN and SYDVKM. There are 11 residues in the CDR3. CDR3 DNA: TGTGTCAGCAGTGCCTCCAATGAGCAGTTCTTC. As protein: CVSSASNEQFF.

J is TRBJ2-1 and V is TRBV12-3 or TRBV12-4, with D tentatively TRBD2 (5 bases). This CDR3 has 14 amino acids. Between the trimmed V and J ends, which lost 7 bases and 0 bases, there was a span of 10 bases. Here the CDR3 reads CASMSGISYNEQFF. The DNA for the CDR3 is TGTGCCAGCATGTCGGGGATCTCCTACAATGAGCAGTTCTTC.

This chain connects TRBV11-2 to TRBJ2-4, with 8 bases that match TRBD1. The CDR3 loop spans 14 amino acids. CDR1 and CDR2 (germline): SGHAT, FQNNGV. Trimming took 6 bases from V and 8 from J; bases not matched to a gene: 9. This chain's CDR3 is CASRSLTGEDIQYF. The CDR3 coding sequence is TGTGCCAGCAGGTCATTGACAGGGGAGGACATTCAGTACTTC.

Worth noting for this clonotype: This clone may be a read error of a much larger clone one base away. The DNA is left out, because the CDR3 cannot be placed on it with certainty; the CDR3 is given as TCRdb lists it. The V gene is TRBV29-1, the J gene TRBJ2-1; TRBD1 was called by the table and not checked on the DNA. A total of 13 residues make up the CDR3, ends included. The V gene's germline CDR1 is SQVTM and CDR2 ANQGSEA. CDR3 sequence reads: CSVGGGALDEHFF.

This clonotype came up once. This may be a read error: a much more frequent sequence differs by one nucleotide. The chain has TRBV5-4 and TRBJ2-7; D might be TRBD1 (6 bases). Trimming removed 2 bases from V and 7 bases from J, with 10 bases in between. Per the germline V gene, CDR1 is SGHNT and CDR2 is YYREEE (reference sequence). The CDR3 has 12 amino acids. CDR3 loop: CASSFLGGEQYF. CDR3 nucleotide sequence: TGTGCCAGCAGCTTCCTAGGGGGAGAGCAGTACTTC.

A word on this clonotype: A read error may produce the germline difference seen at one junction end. The CDR3 is CSVREDIFNTEAFF. CDR3 DNA sequence: TGCAGTGTTAGAGAAGACATATTTAACACTGAAGCTTTCTTT. The chain joins TRBV20-1 to TRBJ1-1; D remains ambiguous. The CDR3 sequence is 14 residues long. Germline lookup yields CDR1 DFQATT and CDR2 SNEGSKA (reference sequence).